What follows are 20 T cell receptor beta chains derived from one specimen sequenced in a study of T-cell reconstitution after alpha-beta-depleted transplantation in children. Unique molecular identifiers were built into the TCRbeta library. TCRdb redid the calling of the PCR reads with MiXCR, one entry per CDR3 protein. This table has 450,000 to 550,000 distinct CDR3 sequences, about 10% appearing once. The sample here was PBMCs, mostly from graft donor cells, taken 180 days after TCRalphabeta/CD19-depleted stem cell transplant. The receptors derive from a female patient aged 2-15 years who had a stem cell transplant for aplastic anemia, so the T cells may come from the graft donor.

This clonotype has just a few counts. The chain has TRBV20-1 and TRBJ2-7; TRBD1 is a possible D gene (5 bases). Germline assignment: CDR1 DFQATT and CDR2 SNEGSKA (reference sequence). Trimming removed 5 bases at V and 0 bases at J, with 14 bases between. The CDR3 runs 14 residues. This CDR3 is CSAGAHDSSYEQYF. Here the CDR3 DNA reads TGCAGTGCTGGAGCCCATGACAGCTCCTACGAGCAGTACTTC.

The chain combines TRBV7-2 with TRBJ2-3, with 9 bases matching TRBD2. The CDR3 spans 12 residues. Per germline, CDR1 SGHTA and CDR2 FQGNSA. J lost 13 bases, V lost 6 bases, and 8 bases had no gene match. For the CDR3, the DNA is TGTGCCAGCAGTTACATAGCGGGAGATAAGTATTTT. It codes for CASSYIAGDKYF. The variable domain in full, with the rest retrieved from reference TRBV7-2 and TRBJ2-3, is GAGVSQSPSNKVTEKGKDVELRCDPISGHTALYWYRQSLGQGLEFLIYFQGNSAPDKSGLPSDRFSAERTGGSVSTLTIQRTQQEDSAVYLCASSYIAGDKYFGPGTRLTVL.

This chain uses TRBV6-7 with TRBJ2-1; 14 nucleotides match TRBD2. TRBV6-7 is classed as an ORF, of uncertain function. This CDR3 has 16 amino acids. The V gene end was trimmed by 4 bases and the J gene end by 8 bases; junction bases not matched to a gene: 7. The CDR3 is CASSSGTSGSGYEQFF. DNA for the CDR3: TGTGCCAGCAGTTCAGGGACTAGCGGGAGTGGGTATGAGCAGTTCTTC.

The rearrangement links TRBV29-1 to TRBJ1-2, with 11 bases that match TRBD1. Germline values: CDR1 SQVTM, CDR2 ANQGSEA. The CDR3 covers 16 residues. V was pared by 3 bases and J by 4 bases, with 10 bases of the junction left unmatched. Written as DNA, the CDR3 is TGCAGCGTTGATCTGGACAGGGGGCTCGGGAGCTATGGCTACACCTTC. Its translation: CSVDLDRGLGSYGYTF. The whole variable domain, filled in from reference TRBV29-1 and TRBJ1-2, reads SAVISQKPSRDICQRGTSLTIQCQVDSQVTMMFWYRQQPGQSLTLIATANQGSEATYESGFVIDKFPISRPNLTFSTLTVSNMSPEDSSIYLCSVDLDRGLGSYGYTFGSGTRLTVV.

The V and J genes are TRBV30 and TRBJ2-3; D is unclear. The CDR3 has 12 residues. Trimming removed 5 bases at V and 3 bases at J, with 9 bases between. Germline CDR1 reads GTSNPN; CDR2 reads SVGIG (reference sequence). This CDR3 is CAWDWGTDTQYF. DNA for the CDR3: TGTGCCTGGGACTGGGGAACAGATACGCAGTATTTT.

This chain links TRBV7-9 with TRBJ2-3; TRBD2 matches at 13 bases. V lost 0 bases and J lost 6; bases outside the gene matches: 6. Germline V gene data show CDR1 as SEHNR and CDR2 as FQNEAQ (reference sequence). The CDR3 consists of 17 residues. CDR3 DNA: TGTGCCAGCAGCTTAGCGGGACTAGCGGGACAGAATGATACGCAGTATTTT. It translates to CASSLAGLAGQNDTQYF.

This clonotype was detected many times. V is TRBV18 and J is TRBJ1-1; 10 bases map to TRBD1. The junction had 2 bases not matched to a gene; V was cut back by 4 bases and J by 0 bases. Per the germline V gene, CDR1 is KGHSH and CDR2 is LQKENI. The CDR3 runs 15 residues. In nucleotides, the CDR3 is TGTGCCAGCTCACTGGGGACAGGGGTGAACACTGAAGCTTTCTTT. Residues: CASSLGTGVNTEAFF.

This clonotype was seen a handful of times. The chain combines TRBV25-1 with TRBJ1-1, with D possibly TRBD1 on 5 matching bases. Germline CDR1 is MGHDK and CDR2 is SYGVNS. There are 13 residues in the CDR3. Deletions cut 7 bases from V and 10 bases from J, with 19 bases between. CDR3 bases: TGTGCCAGCATTGGAATTCACAGGCTTCGAGCTTTCTTT. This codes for CASIGIHRLRAFF.

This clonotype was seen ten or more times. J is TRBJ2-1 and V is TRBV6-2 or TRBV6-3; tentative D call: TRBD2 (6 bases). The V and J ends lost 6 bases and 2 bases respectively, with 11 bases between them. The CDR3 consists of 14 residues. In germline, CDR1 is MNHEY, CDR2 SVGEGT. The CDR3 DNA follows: TGTGCCAGCAGCTGGAGGGTGACCTACAATGAGCAGTTCTTC. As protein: CASSWRVTYNEQFF.

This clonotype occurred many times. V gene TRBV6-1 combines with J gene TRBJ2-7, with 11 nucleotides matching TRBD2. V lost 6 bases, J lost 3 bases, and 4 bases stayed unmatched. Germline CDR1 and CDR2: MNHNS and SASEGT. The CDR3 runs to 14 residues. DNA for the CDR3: TGTGCCAGCAGCCAGACTAGCGGGGTCTACGAGCAGTACTTC. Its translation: CASSQTSGVYEQYF.

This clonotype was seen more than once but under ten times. The CDR3 sequence: CASSLFRERDRGRSPLHF. CDR3 coding DNA: TGTGCCAGCAGTTTATTCCGTGAACGGGACAGGGGACGATCACCCCTCCACTTT. The chain recombines TRBV28 with TRBJ1-6; 10 nucleotides align to TRBD1. The CDR3 extends over 18 amino acids. Germline trimming cut 1 base from V and 10 bases from J; bases unmatched to any gene: 13. CDR1 is MDHEN, CDR2 SYDVKM, per germline.

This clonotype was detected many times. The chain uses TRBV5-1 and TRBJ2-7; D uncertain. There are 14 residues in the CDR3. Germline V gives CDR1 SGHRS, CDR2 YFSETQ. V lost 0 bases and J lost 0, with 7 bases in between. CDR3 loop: CASSLDSVSYEQYV. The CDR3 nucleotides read TGCGCCAGCAGCTTGGACAGTGTCTCCTACGAGCAGTACGTC.

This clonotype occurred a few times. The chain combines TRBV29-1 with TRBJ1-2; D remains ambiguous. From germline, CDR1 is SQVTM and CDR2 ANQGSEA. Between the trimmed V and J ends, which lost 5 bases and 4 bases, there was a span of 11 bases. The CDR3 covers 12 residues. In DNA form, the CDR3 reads TGCAGCGTTAGCCCTCCCCTCTATGGCTACACCTTC. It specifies CSVSPPLYGYTF.

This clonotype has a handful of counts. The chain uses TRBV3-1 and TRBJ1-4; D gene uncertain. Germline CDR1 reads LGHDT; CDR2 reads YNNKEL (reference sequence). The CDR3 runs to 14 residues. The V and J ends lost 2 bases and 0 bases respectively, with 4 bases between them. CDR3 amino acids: CASSQSPTNEKLFF. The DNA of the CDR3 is TGTGCCAGCAGCCAATCCCCAACTAATGAAAAACTGTTTTTT.

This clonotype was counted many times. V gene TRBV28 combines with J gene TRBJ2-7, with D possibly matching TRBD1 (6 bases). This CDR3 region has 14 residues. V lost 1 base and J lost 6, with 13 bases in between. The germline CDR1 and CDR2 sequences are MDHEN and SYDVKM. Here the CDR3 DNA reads TGTGCCAGCAGTTTATACCCAGGGGCCTCCGAGCAGTACTTC. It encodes CASSLYPGASEQYF.

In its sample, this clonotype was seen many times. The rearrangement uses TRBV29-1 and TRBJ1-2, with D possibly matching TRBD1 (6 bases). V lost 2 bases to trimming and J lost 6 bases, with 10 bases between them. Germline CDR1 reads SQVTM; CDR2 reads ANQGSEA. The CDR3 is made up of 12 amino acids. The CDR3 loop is CSVEQGWDGYTF. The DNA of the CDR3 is TGCAGCGTTGAACAGGGGTGGGATGGCTACACCTTC.

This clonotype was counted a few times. CDR3 in DNA: TGCAGTGCTAGTGCTAGAGGGCTGAATTCAGAGACCCAGTACTTC. It codes for CSASARGLNSETQYF. The chain combines TRBV20-1 with TRBJ2-5, with D maybe TRBD2 (5 bases). The CDR3 runs 15 residues. From germline, CDR1 is DFQATT and CDR2 SNEGSKA (reference sequence). V was trimmed by 3 bases and J by 4 bases, leaving 18 bases between them.

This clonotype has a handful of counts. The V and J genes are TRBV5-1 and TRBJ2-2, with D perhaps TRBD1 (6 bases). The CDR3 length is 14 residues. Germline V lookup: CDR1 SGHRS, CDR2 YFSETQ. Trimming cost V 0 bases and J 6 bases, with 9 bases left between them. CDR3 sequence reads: CASSLVTGPGELFF. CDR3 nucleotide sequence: TGCGCCAGCAGCTTGGTGACAGGACCCGGGGAGCTGTTTTTT.

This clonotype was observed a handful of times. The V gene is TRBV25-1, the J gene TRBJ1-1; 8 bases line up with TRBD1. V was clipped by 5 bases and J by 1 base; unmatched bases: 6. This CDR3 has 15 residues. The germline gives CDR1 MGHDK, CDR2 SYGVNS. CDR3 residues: CASSPDRARNTEAFF. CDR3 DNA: TGTGCCAGCAGTCCGGACAGGGCACGGAACACTGAAGCTTTCTTT.

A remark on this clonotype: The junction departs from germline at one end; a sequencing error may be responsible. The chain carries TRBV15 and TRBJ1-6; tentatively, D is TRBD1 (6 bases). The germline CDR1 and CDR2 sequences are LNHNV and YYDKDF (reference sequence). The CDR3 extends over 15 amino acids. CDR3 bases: TGTGCCACCAGCACCCCGGGACATCGGAATTCAACCCTCCACTTT. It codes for CATSTPGHRNSTLHF.